The text below deals with one T cell receptor beta chain. Its antigen is not known. Combining iRepertoire HTBI primers with Arm-PCR of CDR3 regions, the authors built TCR beta libraries. In TCRdb, the multiplex PCR reads were re-called with MiXCR into one record per CDR3 protein. The table records hundreds of thousands of distinct CDR3 sequences, roughly 17% of them present only once. The source of the sample is a study of regulatory T cells in long-lasting Graves disease. Whole-study findings and limits: Persistent disease preferred TRBV28, TRBJ1-2 and TRBJ2-5; new disease, TRBV20-1 and TRBJ2-1. The work looked only at peripheral blood and did not look at thyroid tissue.

Indicated time point: newly diagnosed GD, antithyroid drugs for less than 3 months. RNA from PBMCs was the source of the TCR library. Germline V gene lookup returns CDR1 MDHEN and CDR2 SYDVKM. The CDR3 sequence is 12 residues long. Germline trimming cut 8 bases from V and 5 bases from J; bases unmatched to any gene: 2. The same specimen was also included in a second study, on T cells in Graves' hyperthyroidism and ophthalmopathy.

V gene TRBV28 combines with J gene TRBJ2-2; the match to TRBD1 covers 7 bases. The sequenced sample was peripheral blood mononuclear cells (PBMCs), obtained at new diagnosis, from a patient treated with antithyroid drugs. This clonotype was obtained from a woman in her twenties or thirties with Graves disease. Written as DNA, the CDR3 is TGTGCCAGCGGGACAGTTACCGGGGAGCTGTTTTTT. Translated, it gives CASGTVTGELFF. The full variable domain, in which reference TRBV28 and TRBJ2-2 provide the parts outside the CDR3, is DVKVTQSSRYLVKRTGEKVFLECVQDMDHENMFWYRQDPGLGLRLIYFSYDVKMKEKGDIPEGYSVSREKKERFSLILESASTNQTSMYLCASGTVTGELFFGEGSRLTVL.